Presented here are 20 T cell receptor beta chains from one specimen sequenced in a study of T cell responses to AZD1222 COVID-19 vaccine. Profiled with immunoSEQ multiplex PCR; TCRdb holds only in-frame clones, not every one. The data contain 100,000 to 150,000 clones, over 90% of them singletons. The sequencing used peripheral blood, collected on day 0 of AZD1222 vaccination. The origin of the receptors is an adult in good health.

Note on this clone: Distinct nucleotide sequences in the sample also encode this CDR3. The chain recombines TRBV19 with TRBJ1-2; D unclear. V was pared by 1 base and J by 8 bases, with 5 bases between. The CDR3 length is 11 residues. Germline CDR1 is LNHDA and CDR2 is SQIVND (reference sequence). Written as DNA, the CDR3 is TGTGCCAGTAGTATAGGGTACGGCTACACCTTC. This sequence encodes CASSIGYGYTF.

This chain links TRBV5-1 with TRBJ2-5; D call uncertain. Trimming cost V 0 bases and J 0 bases, with 6 bases left between them. CDR3 size: 14 residues. In germline, CDR1 is SGHRS, CDR2 YFSETQ. CDR3 region: CASSLAGNQETQYF. The CDR3 nucleotides read TGCGCCAGCAGCTTGGCAGGAAACCAAGAGACCCAGTACTTC.

J is TRBJ1-2 and V is TRBV2; 7 nucleotides line up with TRBD1. The CDR3 loop spans 15 amino acids. The V gene end was trimmed by 6 bases and the J gene end by 2 bases; junction bases not matched to a gene: 9. Germline CDR1 and CDR2: SNHLY and FYNNEI. The CDR3 loop reads CASSGRQGINYGYTF. In nucleotides, the CDR3 is TGTGCCAGCAGCGGCCGACAGGGAATAAACTATGGCTACACCTTC.

V is TRBV6-5 and J is TRBJ1-4, with D hard to call. Germline V CDR1 and CDR2: MNHEY, SVGAGI. This CDR3 region has 12 residues. V lost 2 bases to trimming and J lost 4 bases, with 2 bases between them. The CDR3 here is CASSYLNEKLFF. The CDR3 DNA reads as TGTGCCAGCAGTTACCTTAATGAAAAACTGTTTTTT.

The chain is built from TRBV5-8 and TRBJ1-4; D might be TRBD1 (6 bases). The germline gives CDR1 SGHTS, CDR2 YDEGEE. The length of the CDR3 is 15 residues. Trimming took off 3 bases at V and 5 bases at J, with 14 bases between the two ends. The CDR3 loop is CASSYWTVENEKLFF. The CDR3 region has the DNA TGTGCCAGCAGCTACTGGACAGTGGAAAATGAAAAACTGTTTTTT.

This chain uses TRBV19 with TRBJ2-1; D not resolved. Deletions cut 4 bases from V and 6 bases from J, with 10 bases between. CDR1 LNHDA and CDR2 SQIVND come from the germline V gene (reference sequence). The length of the CDR3 is 13 residues. The CDR3 sequence is CASSSFFGNEQFF. CDR3 DNA: TGTGCCAGTAGTAGTTTTTTCGGCAATGAGCAGTTCTTC.

This clone was found once. The CDR3 reads CASSRTGGDGQPQHF. Written as DNA, the CDR3 is TGTGCCAGCAGTCGTACAGGGGGCGACGGTCAGCCCCAGCATTTT. V usage is TRBV28 and J usage is TRBJ1-5, with TRBD1 matching 9 bases. CDR1 and CDR2 (germline): MDHEN, SYDVKM. The length of the CDR3 is 15 residues. V gave up 5 bases and J gave up 6 bases; unmatched junction bases: 8.

A single count supports this clone. The V and J genes are TRBV14 and TRBJ2-7; D unresolved. V lost 4 bases to trimming and J lost 0 bases, with 10 bases between them. This CDR3 has 14 residues. Germline V gives CDR1 SGHDN, CDR2 FVKESK. CDR3 amino acids: CASSRRPGSYEQYF. The CDR3 nucleotides read TGTGCCAGCAGCCGAAGGCCTGGCTCCTACGAGCAGTACTTC.

CDR3 in amino acids: CASSIETGGRSNQPQHF. Here the CDR3 DNA reads TGTGCCAGTAGTATAGAGACAGGGGGACGTAGCAATCAGCCCCAGCATTTT. The gene calls are TRBV19 and TRBJ1-5; the match to TRBD1 covers 9 bases. Trimming at V came to 0 bases and at J to 0 bases, leaving 3 bases not matched to a gene. Germline V gives CDR1 LNHDA, CDR2 SQIVND (reference sequence). The CDR3 runs to 17 residues.

This clone was found once. The gene calls are TRBV19 and TRBJ1-3; D remains ambiguous. Deletions cut 3 bases from V and 2 bases from J, with 11 bases between. CDR1 is LNHDA and CDR2 is SQIVND in the germline V gene (reference sequence). The CDR3 sequence is 15 residues long. CDR3 residues: CASSIPVGTGNTIYF. For the CDR3, the DNA is TGTGCCAGTAGTATCCCGGTGGGGACTGGAAACACCATATATTTT.

CDR3 region: CASSPLLPGLQGKRNNQPQHF. The CDR3 DNA is TGTGCCAGCAGTCCCCTTCTCCCGGGGCTTCAGGGGAAGAGGAACAATCAGCCCCAGCATTTT. The gene calls are TRBV2 and TRBJ1-5; D is perhaps TRBD1 (6 bases). CDR3 length: 21 residues. V lost 5 bases, J lost 3 bases, and 32 bases lay in between. CDR1 and CDR2 from the germline V gene are SNHLY and FYNNEI. Looking up the rest from reference TRBV2 and TRBJ1-5 gives the full variable domain: EPEVTQTPSHQVTQMGQEVILRCVPISNHLYFYWYRQILGQKVEFLVSFYNNEISEKSEIFDDQFSVERPDGSNFTLKIRSTKLEDSAMYFCASSPLLPGLQGKRNNQPQHFGDGTRLSIL.

V is TRBV15 and J is TRBJ2-2; 9 bases are a match to TRBD2. Losses at the gene ends were 7 bases for V and 6 bases for J; bases not matched to a gene: 12. The CDR3 is 16 residues long. Germline V gene lookup returns CDR1 LNHNV and CDR2 YYDKDF (reference sequence). The CDR3 protein is CATTSRSGRGPGELFF. The CDR3 DNA follows: TGTGCCACCACCTCCCGTAGCGGGAGAGGTCCCGGGGAGCTGTTTTTT.

The CDR3: CASSQLDGNEKLFF. Here the CDR3 DNA reads TGTGCCAGCAGCCAACTCGACGGGAATGAAAAACTGTTTTTT. The rearrangement links TRBV3-1 (or the pseudogene TRBV3-2) to TRBJ1-4; the D is unclear. Germline lookup yields CDR1 LGHDT and CDR2 YNNKEL (reference sequence). The ends were cut back, 2 bases at V and 5 bases at J, with 9 bases in the middle. The CDR3 consists of 14 residues.

The rearrangement uses TRBV19 and TRBJ1-1, with a weak D call TRBD1 (6 bases). The V end lost 7 bases, the J end lost 0 bases, and 12 bases lay between the germline ends. This CDR3 is 14 amino acids long. The V gene's germline CDR1 is LNHDA and CDR2 SQIVND (reference sequence). CDR3 in DNA: TGTGCCAGTACAACAGGGCCATTGAACACTGAAGCTTTCTTT. Encoded protein: CASTTGPLNTEAFF.

The chain couples TRBV7-8 to TRBJ2-7; no clear D gene. The germline V and J ends were trimmed by 5 bases and 3 bases, with 5 bases remaining between them. Germline loops: CDR1 SGHVS, CDR2 FQNEAQ. This CDR3 has 11 residues. The DNA for the CDR3 is TGTGCCAGCAGCCCGGGCTACGAGCAGTACTTC. This gives the protein CASSPGYEQYF. The whole variable domain, filled in from reference TRBV7-8 and TRBJ2-7, reads GAGVSQSPRYKVAKRGQDVALRCDPISGHVSLFWYQQALGQGPEFLTYFQNEAQLDKSGLPSDRFFAERPEGSVSTLKIQRTQQEDSAVYLCASSPGYEQYFGPGTRLTVT.

The table lists this clone with a few counts. The CDR3 coding sequence is TGTGCCTGGAGTGTAAAGACTGAAGCTTTCTTT. It encodes CAWSVKTEAFF. The chain has TRBV30 and TRBJ1-1; D is unresolved. In germline, CDR1 is GTSNPN, CDR2 SVGIG (reference sequence). The V end lost 0 bases, the J end lost 5 bases, and 4 bases lay between the germline ends. This CDR3 comprises 11 residues.

The chain uses TRBV11-2 and TRBJ2-1; no clear D gene. From germline, CDR1 is SGHAT and CDR2 FQNNGV. V dropped 1 base and J dropped 7 bases, with 20 bases sitting between them. The CDR3 contains 17 residues. The CDR3 sequence: CASSLAGMKFGVNEQFF. CDR3 DNA: TGTGCCAGCAGCTTAGCGGGCATGAAGTTTGGGGTTAATGAGCAGTTCTTC.

The chain combines TRBV30 with TRBJ2-7, with a weak D call TRBD2 (6 bases). Germline loops: CDR1 GTSNPN, CDR2 SVGIG (reference sequence). The V gene lost 5 bases and the J gene lost 3 bases, with 11 bases spanning the gap. The CDR3 spans 12 residues. Written as DNA, the CDR3 is TGTGCCTGGGCGATCGGGAGCTACGAGCAGTACTTC. Amino acid sequence: CAWAIGSYEQYF.

The rearrangement links TRBV5-1 to TRBJ2-3; maybe TRBD2 (5 bases). Germline loops: CDR1 SGHRS, CDR2 YFSETQ. The CDR3 consists of 16 residues. The V end lost 0 bases, the J end lost 0 bases, and 11 bases lay between the germline ends. The CDR3 sequence is CASSLVGRTSTDTQYF. In DNA form, the CDR3 reads TGCGCCAGCAGCTTGGTAGGTCGGACTAGCACAGATACGCAGTATTTT. Together with reference TRBV5-1 and TRBJ2-3, the CDR3 gives the full variable domain: KAGVTQTPRYLIKTRGQQVTLSCSPISGHRSVSWYQQTPGQGLQFLFEYFSETQRNKGNFPGRFSGRQFSNSRSEMNVSTLELGDSALYLCASSLVGRTSTDTQYFGPGTRLTVL.

This chain links TRBV7-2 with TRBJ2-1, with D hard to call. V lost 5 bases, J lost 4 bases, and 12 bases lay in between. Germline V gene data show CDR1 as SGHTA and CDR2 as FQGNSA. The CDR3 contains 14 residues. The CDR3 loop is CASSLTHVYNEQFF. In DNA form, the CDR3 reads TGTGCCAGCAGCCTGACTCACGTATACAATGAGCAGTTCTTC.